Given below is one TCR beta chain in context. The antigen is not known. The data originate from a study of T-cell reconstitution after alpha-beta-depleted transplantation in children. Points from the study as a whole: Recipient T cells and thymic progenitors that survived were the source of the high TCRbeta diversity seen at day 60 in some patients. Newly made T cells mostly supplied T-cell counts and diversity one year after transplant. After transplant, at about two months, alpha-beta T cells were reportedly derived from several hundred expanded graft clones.

Preparing the TCRbeta library involved the use of unique molecular identifiers. TCRdb independently ran MiXCR on the PCR reads; one entry per CDR3 protein. The sample consists of approximately 230,000 distinct CDR3 sequences, more than 20% of them appearing once. This clonotype originated in a female patient between 2 and 15 years old who had a stem cell transplant for congenital amegakaryocytic thrombocytopenia, so the T cells may come from the graft donor. The specimen comprised PBMCs, mostly from graft donor cells, sampled 360 days after TCRalphabeta/CD19-depleted stem cell transplant.

This chain's CDR3 is CSAPPRGGITDTQYF. CDR3 DNA: TGCAGTGCTCCCCCGCGAGGGGGAATCACAGATACGCAGTATTTT. The rearrangement joins TRBV20-1 to TRBJ2-3; weak D call: TRBD1 (6 bases). Germline V gene lookup returns CDR1 DFQATT and CDR2 SNEGSKA (reference sequence). V shed 5 bases and J shed 2 bases, with 17 bases lying between them. This CDR3 has 15 amino acids.